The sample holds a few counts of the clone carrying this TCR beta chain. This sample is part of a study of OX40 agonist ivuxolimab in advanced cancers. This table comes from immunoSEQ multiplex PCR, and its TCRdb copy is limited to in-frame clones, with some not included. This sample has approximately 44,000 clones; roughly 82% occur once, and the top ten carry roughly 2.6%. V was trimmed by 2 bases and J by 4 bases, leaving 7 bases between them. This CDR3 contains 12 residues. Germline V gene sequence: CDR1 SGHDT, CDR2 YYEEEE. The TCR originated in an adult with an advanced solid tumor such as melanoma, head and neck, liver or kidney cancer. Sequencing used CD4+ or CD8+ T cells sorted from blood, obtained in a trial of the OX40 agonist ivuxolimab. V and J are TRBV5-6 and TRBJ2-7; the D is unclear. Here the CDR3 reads CASSLTQYEQYF. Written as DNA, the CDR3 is TGTGCCAGCAGCTTAACGCAGTACGAGCAGTACTTC.